The 15 T cell receptor beta chains given below trace back to one sample, sequenced in a study of control samples from healthy donors and cancer patients. TCRdb keeps only in-frame clones here, not all; method: immunoSEQ multiplex PCR. The table records 60,000 to 75,000 clones, around nine tenths of them present only once. Sequenced material: PBMCs. These TCRs come from a man in his 60s with colorectal cancer.

The chain uses TRBV2 and TRBJ2-2; no definite D call. The CDR3 extends over 12 amino acids. Trimming left V 7 bases short and J 1 base short, with 4 bases between. From germline, CDR1 is SNHLY and CDR2 FYNNEI. CDR3 coding DNA: TGTGCCAGCACGGGGAACACCGGGGAGCTGTTTTTT. This codes for CASTGNTGELFF.

This chain uses TRBV5-1 with TRBJ2-3; D remains ambiguous. Trimming took off 4 bases at V and 2 bases at J, with 8 bases between the two ends. The CDR3 length is 13 residues. Germline CDR1 SGHRS, CDR2 YFSETQ. This chain's CDR3 is CASSRADTDTQYF. Written as DNA, the CDR3 is TGCGCCAGCAGCCGAGCAGACACAGATACGCAGTATTTT.

J is TRBJ2-1 and V is TRBV2, with D maybe TRBD1 (5 bases). The germline V gene has CDR1 SNHLY and CDR2 FYNNEI. Between the trimmed V and J ends, which lost 5 bases and 0 bases, there was a span of 11 bases. This CDR3 spans 15 amino acids. The CDR3 coding sequence is TGTGCCAGCAGTCGACAGCTGAGCTCCTACAATGAGCAGTTCTTC. Translated: CASSRQLSSYNEQFF.

CDR3 residues: CASSLRGGNTEAFF. In nucleotides, the CDR3 is TGTGCCAGCAGCTTAAGAGGGGGGAACACTGAAGCTTTCTTT. V and J are TRBV5-6 and TRBJ1-1; the D gene is possibly TRBD1 (6 bases). V shed 2 bases and J shed 1 base, with 9 bases lying between them. The CDR3 is 14 residues long. CDR1 SGHDT and CDR2 YYEEEE come from the germline V gene.

The V and J genes are TRBV27 and TRBJ2-7, with a weak D call TRBD1 (5 bases). Trimming took off 6 bases at V and 4 bases at J, with 16 bases between the two ends. This CDR3 has 14 residues. From germline, CDR1 is MNHEY and CDR2 SMNVEV (reference sequence). The DNA of the CDR3 is TGTGCCAGCAGGCAGAGCAGGGCTGGGTACGAGCAGTACTTC. Amino acid sequence: CASRQSRAGYEQYF.

The chain couples TRBV24-1 to TRBJ2-5; TRBD1 aligns across 9 bases. Per the germline V gene, CDR1 is KGHDR and CDR2 is SFDVKD. J was trimmed by 0 bases and V by 4 bases; bases with no gene match: 5. This CDR3 has 16 amino acids. The CDR3 nucleotides are TGTGCCACCAGTGACCCCGGGACAGGGTACCAAGAGACCCAGTACTTC. Protein sequence: CATSDPGTGYQETQYF.

This clone has a handful of counts. This chain links TRBV6-4 with TRBJ2-1; 11 nucleotides align to TRBD2. This CDR3 comprises 16 residues. The J segment lost 15 bases and the V segment lost 5 bases, leaving 18 bases of the junction unmatched. Germline loops: CDR1 MRHNA, CDR2 SNTAGT. This CDR3 reads CASSSSGGSSLVPMFF. CDR3 in DNA: TGTGCCAGCAGTTCTAGCGGGGGGAGTTCACTTGTACCTATGTTCTTC.

The chain couples TRBV18 to TRBJ1-2; 10 bases are a match to TRBD1. The trim removed 1 base at V and 7 bases at J, leaving 0 bases unmatched. Germline assignment: CDR1 KGHSH and CDR2 LQKENI. The CDR3 is 13 residues long. CDR3 DNA sequence: TGTGCCAGCTCACCACGGACAGGGGGTGGCTACACCTTC. It specifies CASSPRTGGGYTF.

The rearrangement links TRBV7-6 to TRBJ1-5; no definite D call. This CDR3 spans 13 amino acids. Looked up from germline, CDR1 is SGHVS and CDR2 is FNYEAQ. V lost 1 base and J lost 4, with 5 bases in between. CDR3 amino acids: CASSLEWNQPQHF. The CDR3 DNA reads as TGTGCCAGCAGCTTAGAGTGGAATCAGCCCCAGCATTTT.

The V call is TRBV6-5, the J call TRBJ2-4; maybe TRBD1 (5 bases). Germline loops: CDR1 MNHEY, CDR2 SVGAGI. V shed 2 bases and J shed 2 bases, with 13 bases lying between them. The CDR3 has 16 amino acids. The CDR3 coding sequence is TGTGCCAGCAGTTACAGGGGTGATCCTACCAAAAACATTCAGTACTTC. Translation: CASSYRGDPTKNIQYF.

The chain combines TRBV5-4 with TRBJ2-2; 7 bases agree with TRBD1. CDR1 SGHNT and CDR2 YYREEE come from the germline V gene (reference sequence). The length of the CDR3 is 15 residues. With V trimmed by 2 bases and J by 5 bases, 6 bases remained unmatched. CDR3 nucleotide sequence: TGTGCCAGCAGCTTCGGCGGACAGGCAACCGGGGAGCTGTTTTTT. Its translation: CASSFGGQATGELFF.

The chain is built from TRBV19 and TRBJ1-4, with 11 bases identical to TRBD1. CDR1 and CDR2 (germline): LNHDA, SQIVND (reference sequence). The CDR3 runs 16 residues. V trimming: 4 bases; J trimming: 5 bases; junction bases outside the gene matches: 6. The CDR3 sequence is CASSNRDRGDNEKLFF. The CDR3 coding sequence is TGTGCCAGTAGTAACAGGGACAGGGGGGACAATGAAAAACTGTTTTTT. The full variable domain, in which reference TRBV19 and TRBJ1-4 provide the parts outside the CDR3, is DGGITQSPKYLFRKEGQNVTLSCEQNLNHDAMYWYRQDPGQGLRLIYYSQIVNDFQKGDIAEGYSVSREKKESFPLTVTSAQKNPTAFYLCASSNRDRGDNEKLFFGSGTQLSVL.

On this clone: One junction end does not reproduce the germline sequence, and a read error may be involved. The chain combines TRBV7-2 with TRBJ1-6, with a possible D match to TRBD1 (6 bases). Germline CDR1 reads SGHTA; CDR2 reads FQGNSA. The CDR3 is made up of 17 amino acids. CDR3 nucleotides: TGTGCCAGCAGCTTAGCAACCACCGGGACACTACATTCACCCCCCCACTTT. Its translation is CASSLATTGTLHSPPHF.

J is TRBJ2-7 and V is TRBV4-1; the match to TRBD1 covers 11 bases. V lost 4 bases to trimming and J lost 6 bases; unmatched junction nucleotides: 5. This CDR3 is 14 amino acids long. The V gene's germline CDR1 is MGHRA and CDR2 YSYEKL. The DNA of the CDR3 is TGCGCCAGCAGCCGTCCGGGACAGGGGGGCGAGCAGTACTTC. Translated, it gives CASSRPGQGGEQYF.

V is TRBV10-3 and J is TRBJ1-5; TRBD1 agrees at 7 bases. Germline V lookup: CDR1 ENHRY, CDR2 SYGVKD. This CDR3 comprises 18 residues. The V gene end was trimmed by 4 bases and the J gene end by 0 bases; junction bases not matched to a gene: 12. CDR3 amino acids: CAISGDGRGLDSNQPQHF. CDR3 nucleotide sequence: TGTGCCATCAGTGGGGATGGCAGGGGGTTGGATAGCAATCAGCCCCAGCATTTT.